The entry below describes one T cell receptor beta chain. What this receptor recognizes is not known. The input lacks base qualities; no much larger clone sits a single base away. At one collaborating source in Seattle, patients were enrolled during active infection and were followed longitudinally through the course of disease. Whole blood was collected in K2EDTA tubes by collaborating institutions according to the institutions' own protocols. For TCRbeta analysis, collaborator samples were shipped as frozen whole blood, as isolated PBMCs, or as DNA extracted from either sample type. Including the terminal cysteine and phenylalanine, the CDR3 comprises 14 residues. Just the 42-base CDR3 DNA is kept, in frame starting at base 1. Deletion took 5 bases off V and 11 bases off J, with a span of 22 bases between the germline ends. As encoded in the germline V gene (reference sequence), CDR1 is SGHNT while CDR2 is YYREEE.

TCRbeta CDR3 regions were amplified from genomic DNA by means of the immunoSEQ Assay, a bias-controlled multiplex PCR. As for the original processing: The number of nucleated cells in each sample was estimated from the amplification of reference gene primers within the assay. To quantify the absolute abundance of each unique TCRbeta CDR3 rearrangement, sequence reads were collapsed and filtered. For each sample, productive Simpson clonality was calculated as the square root of Simpson's diversity index over productive rearrangements. TCRdb retrieved this table from immuneACCESS and kept in-frame rearrangements only. Not all clones are present; in checked studies, unresolved V genes account for under half, and no reason is known for the remainder. V and J calls and clone size are copied from that table; D and trimming were computed from the DNA. Across this sample there are around 280,000 clones, with roughly 89% seen only once. The biggest ten clones account for 11% of the sample.

The data are from a study of blood T cell repertoires in COVID-19 (dated by TCRdb to the early 2020s). About the study as a whole: Collaborator samples came from the United States, Italy and Spain and covered acute and convalescent phases of COVID-19. The repertoires were released in a freely available public database meant as a resource for research on the immune response to SARS-CoV-2. The samples were drawn from the first 160 participants of the ongoing ImmuneRACE study and from 1,254 subjects provided by 6 global collaborators. The dataset comprised deeply sampled blood TCRbeta repertoires from subjects exposed to, actively infected with, or recovered from COVID-19. HLA class I and class II types, where available, came from metadata supplied by the sample provider rather than from assay-based typing. A de-identified subject ID, COVID-19 status, age in years and sex were almost always included in the sample metadata. The prospective study material was composed of cDNA or gDNA derived from T cells, B-cell-depleted T cells, or PBMCs. What the research found in general, with its limitations: How much clinical and demographic metadata was included differed by source and by participant, and the metadata was provided uncurated.

The sequence came from a woman aged 25 to 39 with COVID-19, enrolled during active disease. Sequenced material: peripheral blood. The sequence links TRBV5-4 to TRBJ1-1; TRBD1 is possibly the D segment (5 matching bases). The DNA sequence is given as TGTGCCAGCAGTCCAAGGGAGGGGCCCCGTGTTGCTTTCTTT. Its protein reads: CASSPREGPRVAFF.